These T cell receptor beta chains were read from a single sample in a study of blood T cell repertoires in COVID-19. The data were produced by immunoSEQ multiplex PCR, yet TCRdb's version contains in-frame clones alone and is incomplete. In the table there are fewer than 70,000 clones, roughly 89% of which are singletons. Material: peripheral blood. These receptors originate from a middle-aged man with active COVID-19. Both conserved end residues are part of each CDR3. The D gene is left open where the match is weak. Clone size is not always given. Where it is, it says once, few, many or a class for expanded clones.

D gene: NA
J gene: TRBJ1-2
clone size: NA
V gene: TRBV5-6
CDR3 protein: CASSRSYGYTF
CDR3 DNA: TGTGCCAGCAGCCGTAGCTATGGCTACACCTTC

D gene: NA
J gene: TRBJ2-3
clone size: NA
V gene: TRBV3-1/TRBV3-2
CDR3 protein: CASSQEFSGNTDTQYF
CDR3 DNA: TGTGCCAGCAGCCAAGAATTTAGCGGCAACACAGATACGCAGTATTTT

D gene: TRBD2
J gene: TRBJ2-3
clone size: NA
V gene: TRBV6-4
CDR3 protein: CASSEIPSGGAWDTQYF
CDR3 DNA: TGTGCCAGCAGTGAGATCCCTAGCGGGGGGGCCTGGGATACGCAGTATTTT

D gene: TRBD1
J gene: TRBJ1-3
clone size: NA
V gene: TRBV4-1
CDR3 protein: CASSQTTGVRSGNTIYF
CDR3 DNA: TGCGCCAGCAGCCAGACCACAGGGGTAAGGTCTGGAAACACCATATATTTT

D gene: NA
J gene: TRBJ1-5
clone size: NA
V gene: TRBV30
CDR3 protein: CALELRGRNQPQHF
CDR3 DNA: TGTGCGTTGGAGTTGAGAGGGAGGAATCAGCCCCAGCATTTT

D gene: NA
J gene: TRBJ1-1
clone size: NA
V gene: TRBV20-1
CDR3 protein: CSASSTRKHTEAFF
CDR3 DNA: TGCAGTGCTAGTAGCACGCGAAAGCACACTGAAGCTTTCTTT

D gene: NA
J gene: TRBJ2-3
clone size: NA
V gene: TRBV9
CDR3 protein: CASSPPRVRTRYF
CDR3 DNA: TGTGCCAGCAGCCCCCCGAGGGTAAGGACCCGGTATTTT

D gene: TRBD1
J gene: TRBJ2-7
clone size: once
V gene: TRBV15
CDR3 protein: CATSREDRSYEQYF
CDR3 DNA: TGTGCCACCAGCAGAGAGGACAGGTCCTACGAGCAGTACTTC

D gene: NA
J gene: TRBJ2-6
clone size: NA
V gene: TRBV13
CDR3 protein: CASSGYRGSGANVLTF
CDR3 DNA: TGTGCCAGCAGCGGCTATAGGGGGTCTGGGGCCAACGTCCTGACTTTC

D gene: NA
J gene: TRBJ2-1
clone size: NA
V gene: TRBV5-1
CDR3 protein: CASSLSGAQRNEQFF
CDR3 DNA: TGCGCCAGCAGCTTGTCTGGGGCACAGCGCAATGAGCAGTTCTTC

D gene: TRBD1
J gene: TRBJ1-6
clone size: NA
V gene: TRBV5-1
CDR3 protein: CASQTGQGNSPLHF
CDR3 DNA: TGCGCCAGCCAAACGGGACAGGGTAATTCACCCCTCCACTTT

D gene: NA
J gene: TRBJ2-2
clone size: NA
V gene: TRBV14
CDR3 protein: CASSQDLVGASGELFF
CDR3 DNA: TGTGCCAGCAGCCAAGATCTCGTAGGGGCGTCCGGGGAGCTGTTTTTT

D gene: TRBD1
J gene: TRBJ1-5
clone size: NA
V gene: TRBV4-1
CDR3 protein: CASSQRDSSNQPQHF
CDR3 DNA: TGCGCCAGCAGCCAACGGGACAGCTCCAATCAGCCCCAGCATTTT

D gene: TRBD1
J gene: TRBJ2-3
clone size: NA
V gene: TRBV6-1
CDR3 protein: CASSETGADTQYF
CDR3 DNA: TGTGCCAGCAGTGAAACAGGGGCAGATACGCAGTATTTT

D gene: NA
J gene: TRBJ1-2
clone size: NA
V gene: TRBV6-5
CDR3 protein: CASSYEASYGYTF
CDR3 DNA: TGTGCCAGCAGTTACGAGGCCTCCTATGGCTACACCTTC

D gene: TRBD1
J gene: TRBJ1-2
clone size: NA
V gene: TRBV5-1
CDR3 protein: CASKGALSNYGYTF
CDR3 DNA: TGCGCCAGCAAGGGGGCTCTTTCTAACTATGGCTACACCTTC

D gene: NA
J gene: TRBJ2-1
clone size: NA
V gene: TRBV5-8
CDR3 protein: CASHQNRELNEQFF
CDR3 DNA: TGTGCCAGCCACCAGAACAGGGAACTGAATGAGCAGTTCTTC

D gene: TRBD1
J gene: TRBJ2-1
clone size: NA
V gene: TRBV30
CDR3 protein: CAWSGGQGLPREQFF
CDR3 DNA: TGTGCCTGGAGTGGGGGACAGGGGCTGCCACGGGAGCAGTTCTTC

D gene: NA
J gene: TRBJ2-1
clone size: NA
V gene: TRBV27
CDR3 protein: CASNFRTGRDEQFF
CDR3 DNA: TGTGCCAGCAATTTTCGGACAGGGAGGGATGAGCAGTTCTTC

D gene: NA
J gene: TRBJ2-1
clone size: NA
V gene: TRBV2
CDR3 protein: CASRDSAYNEQFF
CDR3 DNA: TGTGCCAGCCGGGACTCAGCCTACAATGAGCAGTTCTTC

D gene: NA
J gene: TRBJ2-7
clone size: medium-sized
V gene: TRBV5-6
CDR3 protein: CASSGETASYEQYF
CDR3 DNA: TGTGCCAGCAGCGGAGAGACAGCGTCCTACGAGCAGTACTTC

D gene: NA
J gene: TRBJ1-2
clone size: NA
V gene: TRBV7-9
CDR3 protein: CASSSLGYGYTF
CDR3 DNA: TGTGCCAGCAGCTCCCTAGGCTATGGCTACACCTTC

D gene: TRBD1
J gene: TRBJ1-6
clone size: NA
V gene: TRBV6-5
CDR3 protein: CASSSGGQGGSPLHF
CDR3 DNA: TGTGCCAGCAGTTCAGGAGGACAGGGAGGTTCACCCCTCCACTTT

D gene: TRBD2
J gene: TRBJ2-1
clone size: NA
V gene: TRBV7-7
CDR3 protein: CASSLAPGLAESEQFF
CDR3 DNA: TGTGCCAGCAGCTTAGCCCCGGGACTAGCAGAGTCCGAGCAGTTCTTC

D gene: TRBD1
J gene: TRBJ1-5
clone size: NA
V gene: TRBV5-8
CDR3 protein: CASSSETGGLSNQPQHF
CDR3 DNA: TGTGCCAGCAGCTCTGAGACAGGGGGGCTTAGCAATCAGCCCCAGCATTTT

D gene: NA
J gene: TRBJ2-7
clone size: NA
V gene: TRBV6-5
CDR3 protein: CASSYVTGITGEQYF
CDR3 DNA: TGTGCCAGCAGTTACGTTACAGGGATAACGGGAGAGCAGTACTTC

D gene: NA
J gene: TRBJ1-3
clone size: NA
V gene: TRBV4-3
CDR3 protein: CASSQEGGAGNTIYF
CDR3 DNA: TGCGCCAGCAGCCAAGAGGGAGGGGCTGGAAACACCATATATTTT